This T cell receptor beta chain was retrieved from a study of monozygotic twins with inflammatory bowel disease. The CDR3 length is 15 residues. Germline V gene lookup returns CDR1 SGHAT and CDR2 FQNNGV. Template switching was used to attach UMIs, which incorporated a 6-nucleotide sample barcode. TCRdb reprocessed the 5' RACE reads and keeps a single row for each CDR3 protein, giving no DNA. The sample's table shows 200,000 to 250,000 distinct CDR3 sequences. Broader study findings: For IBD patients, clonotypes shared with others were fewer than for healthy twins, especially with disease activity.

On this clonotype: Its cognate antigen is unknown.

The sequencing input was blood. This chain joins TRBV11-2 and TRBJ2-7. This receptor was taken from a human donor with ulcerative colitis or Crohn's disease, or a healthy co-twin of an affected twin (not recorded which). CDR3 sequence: CASGIEVGSTYEQYF.